Listed below are T cell receptor beta chains from one sample, sequenced in a study of blood T cell repertoires in COVID-19. Profiled with immunoSEQ multiplex PCR; TCRdb holds only in-frame clones, not every one. The table includes approximately 300,000 clones, approximately 85% detected once. The sample consisted of PBMCs or T cells enriched from blood (not recorded which). Source of these receptors: a woman in her 30s who had recovered from COVID-19. The CDR3 runs from the conserved cysteine through the conserved F or W.

V gene	J gene	CDR3 protein
TRBV18	TRBJ2-1	CASSPPLRTQGASVYNEQFF
TRBV5-1	TRBJ1-1	CASSLGTGGHTEAFF
TRBV27	TRBJ2-6	CASSLKWDRLSGANVLTF
TRBV7-9	TRBJ1-1	CASSLTGGFTEAFF
TRBV6-5	TRBJ2-3	CASSSSYSSSTDTQYF
TRBV12-5	TRBJ2-5	CASGGLADYQETQYF
TRBV25-1	TRBJ2-7	CASSEPGVQGGYEQYF
TRBV10-2	TRBJ1-3	CASSRGQPSSGNTIYF
TRBV7-2	TRBJ2-1	CASSLRSAGISSYNEQFF
TRBV2	TRBJ2-2	CASSEAQLGTGDTGELFF
TRBV24-1	TRBJ1-5	CATSDNQGYSNQPQHF
TRBV7-3	TRBJ2-3	CASWASGTITDTQYF
TRBV19	TRBJ1-2	CASSPKGEYGYTF
TRBV11-1	TRBJ2-1	CASSRTGTSGRNEQFF
TRBV18	TRBJ1-6	CASSPGQGSHNSGSLHF
TRBV7-8	TRBJ1-3	CASSLRTASGNTIYF
TRBV30	TRBJ1-2	CAWSVQAAWLARGYTF
TRBV4-1	TRBJ2-3	CASSQERPPGFAGTDTQYF
TRBV29-1	TRBJ2-7	CSVVGLAYEQYF
TRBV4-1	TRBJ2-4	CASSQVPRSAKNIQYF
TRBV5-4	TRBJ1-1	CASSQTGVRDTEAFF
TRBV28	TRBJ2-7	CASSSPGQGSYEQYF
TRBV20-1	TRBJ1-5	CSASLTGEVSQPQHF
TRBV28	TRBJ1-5	CASRTAGWWGNQPQHF
TRBV19	TRBJ2-7	CASRYRSYYEQYF
TRBV9	TRBJ1-2	CASSVSGGGGYGYTF
TRBV24-1	TRBJ2-5	CATSDDRDGETQYF
TRBV6-2/TRBV6-3	TRBJ2-7	CASSYTGTEPYEQYF
TRBV21-1	TRBJ1-5	CASSKGRQVSNQPQHF
TRBV27	TRBJ2-7	CASSLERMDGEQYF
TRBV11-2	TRBJ2-2	CASSLGRTGELFF
TRBV10-2	TRBJ1-6	CASTPRLEGGGNSPLHF
TRBV11-2	TRBJ1-1	CASSARGQLNTEAFF
TRBV7-9	TRBJ2-3	CASSLDRDTQYF
TRBV28	TRBJ1-1	CASRPWAGEISVTEAFF
TRBV27	TRBJ1-4	CASSRAGSQLNGLFF
TRBV7-9	TRBJ2-2	CASIPTVPSNTGELFF
TRBV21-1	TRBJ2-2	CASSKGLAGGNTGELFF
TRBV7-8	TRBJ1-1	CASSFRSGRIQAFF
TRBV28	TRBJ1-5	CASSTNQPQHF
TRBV29-1	TRBJ2-3	CSVILDRGTRVDTQYF
TRBV5-1	TRBJ2-5	CASSLGRPGRVGETQYF
TRBV11-2	TRBJ2-4	CASSLDGGQGLNIQYF
TRBV21-1	TRBJ1-3	CASSRATARYSGNTIYF
TRBV2	TRBJ2-2	CASRGTGGVSGELFF
TRBV5-6	TRBJ1-2	CASSYGTSYGYTF